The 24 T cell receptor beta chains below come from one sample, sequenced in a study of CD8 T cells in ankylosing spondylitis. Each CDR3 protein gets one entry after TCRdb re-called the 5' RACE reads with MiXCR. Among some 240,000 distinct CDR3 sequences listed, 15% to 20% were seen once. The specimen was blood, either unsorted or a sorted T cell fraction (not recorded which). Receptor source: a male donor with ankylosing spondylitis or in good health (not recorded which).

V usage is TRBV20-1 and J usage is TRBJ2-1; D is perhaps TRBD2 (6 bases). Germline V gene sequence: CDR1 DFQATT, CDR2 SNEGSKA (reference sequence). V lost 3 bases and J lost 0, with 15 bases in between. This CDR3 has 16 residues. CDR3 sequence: CSARGIAVSSYNEQFF. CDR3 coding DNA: TGCAGTGCTAGGGGAATAGCGGTAAGCTCCTACAATGAGCAGTTCTTC.

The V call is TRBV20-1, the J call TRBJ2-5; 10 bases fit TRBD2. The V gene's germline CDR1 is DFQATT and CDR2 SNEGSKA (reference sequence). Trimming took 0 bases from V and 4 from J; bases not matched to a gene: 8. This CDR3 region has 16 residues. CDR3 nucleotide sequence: TGCAGTGCTAGAGATCCCGAGCGGGAGGGGAGAGAGACCCAGTACTTC. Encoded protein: CSARDPEREGRETQYF.

The CDR3 here is CSARTLPLAGAYEQYF. The CDR3 DNA sequence: TGCAGTGCTAGAACCCTCCCCCTAGCGGGAGCCTACGAGCAGTACTTC. The gene calls are TRBV20-1 and TRBJ2-7; 10 positions match TRBD2. The CDR3 extends over 16 amino acids. V trimming: 2 bases; J trimming: 2 bases; junction bases outside the gene matches: 9. Looked up from germline, CDR1 is DFQATT and CDR2 is SNEGSKA (reference sequence).

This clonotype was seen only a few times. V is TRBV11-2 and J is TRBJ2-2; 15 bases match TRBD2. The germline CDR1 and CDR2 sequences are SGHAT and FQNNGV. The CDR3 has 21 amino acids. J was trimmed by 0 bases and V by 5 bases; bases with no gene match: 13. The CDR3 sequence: CASSGPRTSGRADPNTGELFF. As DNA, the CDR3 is TGTGCCAGCAGCGGGCCCCGGACTAGCGGGAGGGCCGACCCGAACACCGGGGAGCTGTTTTTT.

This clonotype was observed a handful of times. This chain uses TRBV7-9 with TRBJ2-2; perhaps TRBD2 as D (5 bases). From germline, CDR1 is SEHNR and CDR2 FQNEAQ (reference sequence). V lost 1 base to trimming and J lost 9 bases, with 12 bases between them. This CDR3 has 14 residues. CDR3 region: CASSLELGERELFF. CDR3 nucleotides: TGTGCCAGCAGCTTAGAACTCGGGGAACGGGAGCTGTTTTTT.

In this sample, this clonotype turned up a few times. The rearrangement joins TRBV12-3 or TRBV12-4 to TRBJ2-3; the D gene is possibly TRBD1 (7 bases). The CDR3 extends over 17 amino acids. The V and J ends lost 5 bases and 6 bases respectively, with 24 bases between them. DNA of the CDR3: TGTGCCAGCAGTGGATCAACAGGGGATACTAGCTATGATACGCAGTATTTT. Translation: CASSGSTGDTSYDTQYF.

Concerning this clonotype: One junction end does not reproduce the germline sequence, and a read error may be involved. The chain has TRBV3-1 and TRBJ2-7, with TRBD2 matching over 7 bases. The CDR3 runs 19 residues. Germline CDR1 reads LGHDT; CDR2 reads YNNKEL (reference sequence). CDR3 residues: CACSQLVPSGGSSPYEQYF. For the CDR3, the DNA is TGTGCCTGCAGCCAGCTGGTCCCTTCGGGCGGGAGTTCGCCCTACGAGCAGTACTTC.

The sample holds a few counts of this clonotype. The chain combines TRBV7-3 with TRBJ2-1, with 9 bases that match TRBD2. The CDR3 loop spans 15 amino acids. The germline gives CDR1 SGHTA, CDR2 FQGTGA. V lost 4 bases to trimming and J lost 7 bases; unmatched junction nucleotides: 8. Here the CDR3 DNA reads TGTGCCAGCAGCTCCATAGCGGGAGTGGGGAATGAGCAGTTCTTC. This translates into CASSSIAGVGNEQFF.

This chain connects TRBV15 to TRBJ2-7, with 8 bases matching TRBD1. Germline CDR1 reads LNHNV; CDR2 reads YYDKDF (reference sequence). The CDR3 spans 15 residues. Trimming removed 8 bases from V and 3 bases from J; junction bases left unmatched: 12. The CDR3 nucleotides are TGTGCCACCGCAAGTCAACGACAGGGGAACTACGAGCAGTACTTC. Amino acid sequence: CATASQRQGNYEQYF. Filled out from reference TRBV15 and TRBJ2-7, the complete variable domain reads DAMVIQNPRYQVTQFGKPVTLSCSQTLNHNVMYWYQQKSSQAPKLLFHYYDKDFNNEADTPDNFQSRRPNTSFCFLDIRSPGLGDTAMYLCATASQRQGNYEQYFGPGTRLTVT.

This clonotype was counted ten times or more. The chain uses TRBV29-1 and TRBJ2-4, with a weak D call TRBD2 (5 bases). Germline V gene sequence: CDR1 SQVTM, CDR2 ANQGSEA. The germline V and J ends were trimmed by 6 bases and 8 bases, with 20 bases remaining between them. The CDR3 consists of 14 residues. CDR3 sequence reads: CSVSSDLDVDIQYF. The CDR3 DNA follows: TGCAGCGTCTCCTCGGACTTGGATGTGGACATTCAGTACTTC.

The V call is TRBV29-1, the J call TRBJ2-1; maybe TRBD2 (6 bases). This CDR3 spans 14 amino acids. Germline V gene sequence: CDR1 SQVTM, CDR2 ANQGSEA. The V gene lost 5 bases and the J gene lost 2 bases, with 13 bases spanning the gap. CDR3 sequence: CSVLGLGTYNEQFF. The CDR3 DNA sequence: TGCAGCGTTTTGGGACTGGGTACCTACAATGAGCAGTTCTTC.

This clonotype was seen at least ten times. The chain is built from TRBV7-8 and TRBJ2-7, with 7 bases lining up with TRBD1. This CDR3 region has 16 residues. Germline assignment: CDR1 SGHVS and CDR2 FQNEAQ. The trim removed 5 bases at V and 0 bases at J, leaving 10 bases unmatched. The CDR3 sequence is CASSDLTGVSSYEQYF. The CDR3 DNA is TGTGCCAGCAGCGACCTCACAGGGGTCAGCTCCTACGAGCAGTACTTC.

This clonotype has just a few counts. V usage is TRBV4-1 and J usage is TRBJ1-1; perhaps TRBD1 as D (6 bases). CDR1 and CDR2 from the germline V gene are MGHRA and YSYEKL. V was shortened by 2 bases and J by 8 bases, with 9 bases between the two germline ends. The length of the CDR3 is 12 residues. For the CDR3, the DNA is TGCGCCAGCAGCCAACAGGGGTGGGAAGCTTTCTTT. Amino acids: CASSQQGWEAFF.

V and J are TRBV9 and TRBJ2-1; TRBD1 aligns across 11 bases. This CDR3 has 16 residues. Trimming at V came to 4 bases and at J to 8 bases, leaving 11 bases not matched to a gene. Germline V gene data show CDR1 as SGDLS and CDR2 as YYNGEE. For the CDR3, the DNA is TGTGCCAGCAGCCCCGAAGCTGGGACAGGGGGTGATGAGCAGTTCTTC. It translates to CASSPEAGTGGDEQFF. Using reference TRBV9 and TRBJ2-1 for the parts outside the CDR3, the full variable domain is DSGVTQTPKHLITATGQRVTLRCSPRSGDLSVYWYQQSLDQGLQFLIQYYNGEERAKGNILERFSAQQFPDLHSELNLSSLELGDSALYFCASSPEAGTGGDEQFFGPGTRLTVL.

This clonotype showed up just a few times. This CDR3 reads CASSFGLMGTDTQYF. DNA of the CDR3: TGTGCCAGCAGCTTCGGACTAATGGGCACAGATACGCAGTATTTT. The rearrangement links TRBV7-2 to TRBJ2-3, with a weak D call TRBD2 (6 bases). The CDR3 length is 15 residues. V shed 3 bases and J shed 1 base, with 11 bases lying between them. Germline loops: CDR1 SGHTA, CDR2 FQGNSA. The full variable domain, rest sourced from reference TRBV7-2 and TRBJ2-3, is GAGVSQSPSNKVTEKGKDVELRCDPISGHTALYWYRQSLGQGLEFLIYFQGNSAPDKSGLPSDRFSAERTGGSVSTLTIQRTQQEDSAVYLCASSFGLMGTDTQYFGPGTRLTVL.

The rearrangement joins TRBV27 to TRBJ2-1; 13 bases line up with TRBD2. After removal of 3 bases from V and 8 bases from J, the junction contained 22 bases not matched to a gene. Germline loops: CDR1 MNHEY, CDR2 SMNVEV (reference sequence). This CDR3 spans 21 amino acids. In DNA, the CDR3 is TGTGCCAGCAGTTTTATAATGACAGCAGTTGGGACTAGCGGGAACGGGGATGAGCAGTTCTTC. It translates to CASSFIMTAVGTSGNGDEQFF.

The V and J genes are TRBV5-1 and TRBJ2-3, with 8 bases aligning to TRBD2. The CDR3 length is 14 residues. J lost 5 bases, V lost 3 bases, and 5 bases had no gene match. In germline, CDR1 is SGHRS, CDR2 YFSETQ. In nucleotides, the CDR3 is TGCGCCAGCAGCTCGACTAGCGACCAAGATACGCAGTATTTT. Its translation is CASSSTSDQDTQYF. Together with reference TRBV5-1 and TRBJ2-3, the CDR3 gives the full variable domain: KAGVTQTPRYLIKTRGQQVTLSCSPISGHRSVSWYQQTPGQGLQFLFEYFSETQRNKGNFPGRFSGRQFSNSRSEMNVSTLELGDSALYLCASSSTSDQDTQYFGPGTRLTVL.

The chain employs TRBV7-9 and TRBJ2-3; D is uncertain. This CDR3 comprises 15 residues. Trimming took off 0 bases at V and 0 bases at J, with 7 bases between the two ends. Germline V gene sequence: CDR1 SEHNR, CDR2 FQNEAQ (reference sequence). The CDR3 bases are TGTGCCAGCAGCTTAGCACCCCAAAGCACAGATACGCAGTATTTT. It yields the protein CASSLAPQSTDTQYF.

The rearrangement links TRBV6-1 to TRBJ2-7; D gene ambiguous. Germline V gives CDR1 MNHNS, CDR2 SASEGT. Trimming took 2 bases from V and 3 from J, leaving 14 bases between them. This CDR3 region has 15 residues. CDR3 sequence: CASSEYRNNGYEQYF. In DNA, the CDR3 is TGTGCCAGCAGTGAATATCGAAATAATGGCTACGAGCAGTACTTC.

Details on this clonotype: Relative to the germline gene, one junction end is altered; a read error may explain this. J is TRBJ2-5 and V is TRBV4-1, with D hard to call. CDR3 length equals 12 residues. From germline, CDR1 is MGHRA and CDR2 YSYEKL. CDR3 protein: CASSQRQGTQYF. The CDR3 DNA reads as TGCGCCAGCAGCCAACGTCAAGGGACCCAGTACTTC.

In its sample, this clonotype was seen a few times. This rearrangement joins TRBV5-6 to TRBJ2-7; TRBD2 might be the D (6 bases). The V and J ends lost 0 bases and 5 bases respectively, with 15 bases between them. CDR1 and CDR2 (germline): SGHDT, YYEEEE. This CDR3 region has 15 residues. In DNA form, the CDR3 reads TGTGCCAGCAGCTTGGGGGACTTCCCACCCGACGAGCAGTACTTC. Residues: CASSLGDFPPDEQYF.

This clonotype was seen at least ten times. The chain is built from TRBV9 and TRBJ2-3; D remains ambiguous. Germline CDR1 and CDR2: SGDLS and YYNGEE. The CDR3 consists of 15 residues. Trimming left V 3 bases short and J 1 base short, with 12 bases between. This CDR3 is CASSEEGIGTDTQYF. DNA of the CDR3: TGTGCCAGCAGCGAGGAAGGCATCGGCACAGATACGCAGTATTTT.

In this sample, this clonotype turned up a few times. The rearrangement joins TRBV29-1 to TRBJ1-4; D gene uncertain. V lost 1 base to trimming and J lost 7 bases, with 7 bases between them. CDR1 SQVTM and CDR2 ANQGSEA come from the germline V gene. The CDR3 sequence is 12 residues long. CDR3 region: CSVEAGFEKLFF. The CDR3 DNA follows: TGCAGCGTTGAAGCGGGCTTTGAAAAACTGTTTTTT.

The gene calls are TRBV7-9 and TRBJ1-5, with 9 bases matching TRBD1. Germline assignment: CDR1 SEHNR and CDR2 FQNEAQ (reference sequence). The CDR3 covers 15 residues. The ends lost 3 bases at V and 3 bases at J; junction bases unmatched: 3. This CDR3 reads CASSLGTGLNQPQHF. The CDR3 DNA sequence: TGTGCCAGCAGCTTGGGGACAGGGCTCAATCAGCCCCAGCATTTT.